This TCR beta chain was retrieved from a study of a mutant IDH1 vaccine in newly diagnosed glioma. Study details: There were eight vaccinations for patients, given in weeks 1, 3, 5, 7, 11, 15, 19 and 23. Vaccinations were initiated 4-6 weeks following radiotherapy alone, or were given together with temozolomide cycles.

The time point is: week 23, last vaccination. All doses held 300 ug of mutant IDH1 20-mer peptide, with topical imiquimod. This clone appeared a single time. What it binds is unknown. The length of the CDR3 is 15 residues. Germline lookup yields CDR1 LNHDA and CDR2 SQIVND (reference sequence). The V end lost 3 bases, the J end lost 8 bases, and 16 bases lay between the germline ends. The assay was immunoSEQ multiplex PCR, and TCRdb's table has in-frame clones only and misses some. The repertoire holds 43,000 or so clones, with about four fifths as singletons. The V and J genes are TRBV19 and TRBJ1-4; D ambiguous. The sequence was collected from a woman under 30 with glioma. Some clones in this sample may be carry-over from other donors' samples. The source material was PBMCs, sampled from a glioma patient whose treatment included an IDH1 peptide vaccine. The CDR3 here is CASSIRAALGEKLFF. In DNA, the CDR3 is TGTGCCAGTAGTATTCGGGCAGCTTTGGGGGAAAAACTGTTTTTT.